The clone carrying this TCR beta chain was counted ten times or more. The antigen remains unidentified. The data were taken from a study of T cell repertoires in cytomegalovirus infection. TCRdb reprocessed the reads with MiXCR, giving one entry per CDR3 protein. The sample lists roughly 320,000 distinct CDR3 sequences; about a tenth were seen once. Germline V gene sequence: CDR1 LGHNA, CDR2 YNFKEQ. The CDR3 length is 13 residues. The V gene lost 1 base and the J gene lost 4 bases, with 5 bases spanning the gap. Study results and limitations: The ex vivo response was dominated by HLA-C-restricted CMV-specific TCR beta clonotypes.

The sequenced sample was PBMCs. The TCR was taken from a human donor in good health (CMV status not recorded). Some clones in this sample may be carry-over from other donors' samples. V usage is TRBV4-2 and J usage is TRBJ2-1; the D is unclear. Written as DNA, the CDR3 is TGTGCCAGCAGCCAAGCTCTATACAATGAGCAGTTCTTC. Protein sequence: CASSQALYNEQFF.